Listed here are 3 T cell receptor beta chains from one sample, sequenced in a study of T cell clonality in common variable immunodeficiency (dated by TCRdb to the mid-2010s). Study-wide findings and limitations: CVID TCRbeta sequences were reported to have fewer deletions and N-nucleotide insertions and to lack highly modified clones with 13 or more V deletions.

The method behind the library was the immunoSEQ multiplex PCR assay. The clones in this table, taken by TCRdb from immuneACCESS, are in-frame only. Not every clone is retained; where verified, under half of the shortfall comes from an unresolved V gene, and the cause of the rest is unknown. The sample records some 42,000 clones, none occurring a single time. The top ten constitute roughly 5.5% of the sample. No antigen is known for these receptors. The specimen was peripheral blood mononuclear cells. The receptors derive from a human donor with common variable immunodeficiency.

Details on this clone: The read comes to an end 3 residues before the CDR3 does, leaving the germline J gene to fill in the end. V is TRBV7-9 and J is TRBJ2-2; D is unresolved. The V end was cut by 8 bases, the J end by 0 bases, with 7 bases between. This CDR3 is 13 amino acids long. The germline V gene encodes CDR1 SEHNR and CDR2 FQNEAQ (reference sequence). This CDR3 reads CASQQANTGELFF. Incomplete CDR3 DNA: TGTGCCAGCCAGCAGGCGAACACCGGGGAG.

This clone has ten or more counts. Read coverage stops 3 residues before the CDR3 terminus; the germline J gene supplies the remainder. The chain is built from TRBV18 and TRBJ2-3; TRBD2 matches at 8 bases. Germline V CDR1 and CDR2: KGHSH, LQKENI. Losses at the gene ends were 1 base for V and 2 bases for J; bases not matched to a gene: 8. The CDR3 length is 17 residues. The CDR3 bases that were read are TGTGCCAGCTCACCACTGGCGGGAGGTACCTACACAGATACG. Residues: CASSPLAGGTYTDT. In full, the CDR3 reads CASSPLAGGTYTDTQYF.

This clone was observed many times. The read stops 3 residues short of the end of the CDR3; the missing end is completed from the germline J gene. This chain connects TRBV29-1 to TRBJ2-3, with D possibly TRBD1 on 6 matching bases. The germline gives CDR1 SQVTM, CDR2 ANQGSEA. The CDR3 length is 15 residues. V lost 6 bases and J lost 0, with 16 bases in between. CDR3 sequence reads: CSVASRTVSTDTQYF. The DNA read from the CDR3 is TGCAGCGTCGCCTCCCGGACAGTTAGCACAGATACG.